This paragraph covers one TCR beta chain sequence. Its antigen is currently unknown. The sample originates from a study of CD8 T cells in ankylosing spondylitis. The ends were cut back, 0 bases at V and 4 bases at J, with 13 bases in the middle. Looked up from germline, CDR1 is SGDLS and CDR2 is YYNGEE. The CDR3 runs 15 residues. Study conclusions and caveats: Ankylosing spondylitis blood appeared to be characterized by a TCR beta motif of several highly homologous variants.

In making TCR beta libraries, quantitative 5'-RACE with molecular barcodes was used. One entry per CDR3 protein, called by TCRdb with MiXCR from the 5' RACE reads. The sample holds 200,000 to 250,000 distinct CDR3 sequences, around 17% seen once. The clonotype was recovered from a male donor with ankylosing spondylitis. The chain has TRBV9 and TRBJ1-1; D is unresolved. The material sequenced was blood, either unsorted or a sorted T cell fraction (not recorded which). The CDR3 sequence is CASSVGGSGSTEAFF. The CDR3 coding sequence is TGTGCCAGCAGCGTAGGGGGTTCGGGGAGCACTGAAGCTTTCTTT.